The 13 T cell receptor beta chains listed next were all sequenced from one sample in a study of blood T cell repertoires in COVID-19 (dated by TCRdb to the early 2020s). The method was the immunoSEQ multiplex PCR assay. The source is immuneACCESS, and TCRdb retained only in-frame sequences with V and J called. Part of the clones is not carried over; for the studies checked, unresolved V genes explain less than half of this, and the remainder is unexplained. This sample is represented by over 200,000 clones; around 80% of them were singletons. The top ten clonotypes cover approximately 1.8% of the sample. The material sequenced was PBMCs or T cells enriched from blood (not recorded which). Every receptor here comes from a man aged 60 to 75 who had recovered from COVID-19.

This chain connects TRBV19 to TRBJ2-7, with D possibly matching TRBD2 (5 bases). CDR3 length: 18 amino acids. Germline V gene lookup returns CDR1 LNHDA and CDR2 SQIVND (reference sequence). Trimming cost V 1 base and J 0 bases, with 19 bases left between them. CDR3 region: CASSIGETDSLSSYEQYF. Written as DNA, the CDR3 is TGTGCCAGTAGTATAGGAGAGACGGACTCCCTCAGCTCCTACGAGCAGTACTTC.

This clone has only a few counts. The rearrangement links TRBV7-9 to TRBJ2-2, with D perhaps matching TRBD1 (6 bases). CDR3 length: 17 residues. Germline values: CDR1 SEHNR, CDR2 FQNEAQ (reference sequence). The ends were cut back, 6 bases at V and 1 base at J, with 18 bases in the middle. DNA of the CDR3: TGTGCCAGCAGACCAGGATTCAGGGGTAGGAACACCGGGGAGCTGTTTTTT. Amino acids: CASRPGFRGRNTGELFF.

In nucleotides, the CDR3 is TGTGCCATCAGGGGACAGGGGAGGACAGATACGCAGTATTTT. It codes for CAIRGQGRTDTQYF. The rearrangement uses TRBV10-3 and TRBJ2-3; TRBD1 matches 10 bases. This CDR3 contains 14 residues. Trimming took 6 bases from V and 3 from J; bases not matched to a gene: 3. The germline CDR1 and CDR2 sequences are ENHRY and SYGVKD.

The chain recombines TRBV9 with TRBJ2-1; 7 nucleotides align to TRBD1. Germline V gene data show CDR1 as SGDLS and CDR2 as YYNGEE. V shed 4 bases and J 0 bases; nucleotides not matched to a gene: 4. The CDR3 is 15 residues long. This chain's CDR3 is CASSRGQSSYNEQFF. The CDR3 coding sequence is TGTGCCAGCAGCCGGGGACAGAGCTCCTACAATGAGCAGTTCTTC.

The chain recombines TRBV7-3 with TRBJ2-7; a possible D gene is TRBD2 (6 bases). This CDR3 spans 13 amino acids. V was cut by 2 bases and J by 5 bases, with 10 bases left in between. In germline, CDR1 is SGHTA, CDR2 FQGTGA. CDR3 nucleotide sequence: TGTGCCAGCAGCTTAGGAGGGTTGAACGAGCAGTACTTC. This translates into CASSLGGLNEQYF.

The J gene is TRBJ1-5, the V gene TRBV2; D gene ambiguous. Trimming removed 10 bases at V and 0 bases at J, with 10 bases between. The CDR3 length is 13 residues. From germline, CDR1 is SNHLY and CDR2 FYNNEI. Written as DNA, the CDR3 is TGTGCCACCAGGAGACATAGCAATCAGCCCCAGCATTTT. Amino acid sequence: CATRRHSNQPQHF.

V is TRBV15 and J is TRBJ2-5; TRBD1 might be the D (5 bases). CDR1 is LNHNV and CDR2 is YYDKDF in the germline V gene (reference sequence). Trimming pared 1 base from V and 4 bases from J, leaving 13 bases between. The CDR3 sequence is 15 residues long. In DNA, the CDR3 is TGTGCCACCAGCAGAGGGTCAGGGTTGGTAGAGACCCAGTACTTC. Protein product: CATSRGSGLVETQYF.

This chain joins TRBV10-3 and TRBJ1-3; 9 nucleotides match TRBD1. The CDR3 length is 17 residues. V lost 7 bases and J lost 4; bases outside the gene matches: 14. Germline V gives CDR1 ENHRY, CDR2 SYGVKD. The CDR3 sequence is CAINPGTGFFKGNTIYF. For the CDR3, the DNA is TGTGCCATCAATCCCGGGACAGGGTTCTTCAAAGGAAACACCATATATTTT.

This clone appeared a single time. The genes are TRBV27 and TRBJ1-4; D gene unclear. The CDR3 sequence is 14 residues long. Per germline, CDR1 MNHEY and CDR2 SMNVEV (reference sequence). Trimming shortened V by 3 bases and J by 7 bases, and 12 bases separated the two germline ends. Written as DNA, the CDR3 is TGTGCCAGCAGTTTTGCCGGGAGTGGTGAAAAACTGTTTTTT. This codes for CASSFAGSGEKLFF.

In this sample, this clone turned up once. The rearrangement joins TRBV5-1 to TRBJ2-5, with a weak D call TRBD1 (6 bases). The germline V gene has CDR1 SGHRS and CDR2 YFSETQ. The length of the CDR3 is 15 residues. The V and J ends lost 0 bases and 2 bases respectively, with 11 bases between them. DNA of the CDR3: TGCGCCAGCAGCTTGGAGGGACATAATCAAGAGACCCAGTACTTC. Amino acids: CASSLEGHNQETQYF. Complete variable domain (other parts from reference TRBV5-1 and TRBJ2-5): KAGVTQTPRYLIKTRGQQVTLSCSPISGHRSVSWYQQTPGQGLQFLFEYFSETQRNKGNFPGRFSGRQFSNSRSEMNVSTLELGDSALYLCASSLEGHNQETQYFGPGTRLLVL.

This sequence joins TRBV6-4 and TRBJ1-6; TRBD1 matches 7 bases. The germline gives CDR1 MRHNA, CDR2 SNTAGT. The CDR3 runs to 15 residues. V lost 6 bases and J lost 5; bases outside the gene matches: 7. The CDR3 region is CASRAGTADNSPLHF. The CDR3 DNA follows: TGTGCCAGCAGAGCCGGGACAGCAGATAATTCACCCCTCCACTTT.

The chain is built from TRBV18 and TRBJ2-3; TRBD1 is a possible D gene (5 bases). Germline-derived CDR1 and CDR2 are KGHSH and LQKENI. With 0 bases removed from V and 3 bases from J, the gap between germline ends came to 10 bases. This CDR3 contains 15 residues. The CDR3 DNA reads as TGTGCCAGCTCACCACCCGACAGAGCGACAGATACGCAGTATTTT. This sequence encodes CASSPPDRATDTQYF.

The rearrangement links TRBV19 to TRBJ1-5, with 10 positions matching TRBD1. The CDR3 spans 13 residues. Germline CDR1 and CDR2: LNHDA and SQIVND (reference sequence). V trimming: 5 bases; J trimming: 5 bases; junction bases outside the gene matches: 0. The CDR3 DNA follows: TGTGCCAGTAGTGACAGGGGGCATCAGCCCCAGCATTTT. Encoded protein: CASSDRGHQPQHF.